This TCR beta chain emerged from a study of metastatic and nonmetastatic thyroid tumors. About the research overall: Repertoire comparison spanned blood and tumor or nodule tissue of malignant and benign thyroid patients. Study-wide findings and caveats: A significant increase in TCR beta diversity was reportedly seen in malignant thyroid tumors relative to benign nodules, in blood and tumor.

Per the authors' pipeline: A classifier for distant metastasis in papillary thyroid cancer was constructed using CDR3 differences observed across clinicopathological groups. MiXCR was used by TCRdb to re-call the PCR reads. V and J calls and clone size were set by TCRdb, not the authors. The sample includes 15,000 to 20,000 clones, 25% to 35% of them seen just once. All patients were treatment-naive before thyroid surgery. This clone was detected ten times or more. Antigen unknown. A clone one base away is much larger, so this may be a read error. The sample consisted of tumor tissue. This TCR was sampled from a male donor with papillary thyroid cancer or a benign thyroid nodule (not recorded which). Some clones in this sample may be carry-over from other donors' samples.

The CDR3 here is CSARRIGSGRSEEQFF. In DNA, the CDR3 is TGCAGTGCTAGGAGAATCGGGAGCGGGAGAAGTGAGGAGCAGTTCTTC. The chain combines TRBV20-1 with TRBJ2-1; 8 bases fit TRBD2. The CDR3 extends over 16 amino acids. The J segment lost 10 bases and the V segment lost 3 bases, leaving 17 bases of the junction unmatched. Germline V gene data show CDR1 as DFQATT and CDR2 as SNEGSKA (reference sequence).